The 21 T cell receptor beta chains reported below all come from one sample, sequenced in a study of graft-versus-host responses after intestinal transplantation (dated by TCRdb to about 2021). The receptor library was made with the immunoSEQ multiplex PCR assay. TCRdb re-hosts the immuneACCESS table, in-frame sequences only. Its copies lack some clones; in the studies checked, an unresolved V gene accounts for under half of them, and the cause for the rest is not known. The sample yields fewer than 15,000 clones; approximately 40% were counted once. The leading ten clones occupy approximately 2.2% of the sample. Per the publication, the time point label means: cells obtained before transplantation from donor or recipient. In mixed lymphocyte reactions, roughly 200,000 CFSE-labeled pre-transplant responders were plated with roughly 200,000 irradiated violet-dye-labeled stimulators and cultured for around six days.

The material was alloreactive CD8+ T cells from a mixed lymphocyte reaction culture, obtained before intestinal transplant. What the cell subset or site label conveys for this sample: CFSE-low proliferating T cells sorted from roughly six-day pre-transplant mixed lymphocyte reaction (GvH or HvG direction). All receptors derive from a human patient who received an intestinal transplant.

This clone was detected only a few times. The chain recombines TRBV5-1 with TRBJ1-2; 9 bases are a match to TRBD1. CDR1 is SGHRS and CDR2 is YFSETQ in the germline V gene. V dropped 1 base and J dropped 8; count of bases not matched to a gene: 12. The CDR3 loop spans 16 amino acids. CDR3 sequence (DNA): TGCGCCAGCAGCTTGCACGGGACAGGGTATATTGACGGCTACACCTTC. Translation: CASSLHGTGYIDGYTF.

CDR3 in DNA: TGCGCCAGCAGCTTGGCAGGATCATCGGGAGAGACCCAGTACTTC. Translating gives CASSLAGSSGETQYF. The genes are TRBV5-1 and TRBJ2-5; D is unresolved. This CDR3 is built from 15 residues. Germline CDR1 is SGHRS and CDR2 is YFSETQ. The V end was cut by 0 bases, the J end by 4 bases, with 13 bases between.

This clone was counted between two and nine times. This chain joins TRBV19 and TRBJ1-2; TRBD1 agrees at 9 bases. This CDR3 contains 14 residues. V lost 3 bases and J lost 3; bases outside the gene matches: 2. Germline CDR1 LNHDA, CDR2 SQIVND (reference sequence). CDR3: CASSIRDRDYGYTF. CDR3 nucleotides: TGTGCCAGTAGTATCAGGGACAGGGACTATGGCTACACCTTC. The variable domain in full, with the rest retrieved from reference TRBV19 and TRBJ1-2, is DGGITQSPKYLFRKEGQNVTLSCEQNLNHDAMYWYRQDPGQGLRLIYYSQIVNDFQKGDIAEGYSVSREKKESFPLTVTSAQKNPTAFYLCASSIRDRDYGYTFGSGTRLTVV.

The rearrangement links TRBV13 to TRBJ1-2; a possible D gene is TRBD1 (5 bases). V was cut by 1 base and J by 3 bases, with 18 bases left in between. CDR1 PRHDT and CDR2 FYEKMQ come from the germline V gene (reference sequence). The CDR3 runs to 17 residues. The CDR3 bases are TGTGCCAGCAGCTTAGTAGCCCCCAGTGGCAGGGACTATGGCTACACCTTC. It is translated as CASSLVAPSGRDYGYTF.

The genes are TRBV5-6 and TRBJ1-5; D might be TRBD1 (6 bases). This CDR3 is built from 14 residues. Trimming pared 3 bases from V and 5 bases from J, leaving 12 bases between. The germline gives CDR1 SGHDT, CDR2 YYEEEE. CDR3 nucleotides: TGTGCCAGCAGCTCGACAGGAGACTATCAGCCCCAGCATTTT. Translating gives CASSSTGDYQPQHF. Looking up the rest from reference TRBV5-6 and TRBJ1-5 gives the full variable domain: DAGVTQSPTHLIKTRGQQVTLRCSPKSGHDTVSWYQQALGQGPQFIFQYYEEEERQRGNFPDRFSGHQFPNYSSELNVNALLLGDSALYLCASSSTGDYQPQHFGDGTRLSIL.

By frequency in the sample, this clone is medium-sized (0.01 to 0.1%). The chain recombines TRBV4-1 with TRBJ2-5; D not resolved. V was cut by 1 base and J by 5 bases, with 11 bases left in between. Germline V gene sequence: CDR1 MGHRA, CDR2 YSYEKL. This CDR3 is built from 14 residues. CDR3 amino acids: CASSQGAGWETQYF. CDR3 nucleotide sequence: TGCGCCAGCAGCCAAGGAGCAGGATGGGAGACCCAGTACTTC.

The V and J genes are TRBV27 and TRBJ2-3; D unresolved. Trimming removed 4 bases at V and 3 bases at J, with 5 bases between. This CDR3 has 12 amino acids. CDR1 MNHEY and CDR2 SMNVEV come from the germline V gene (reference sequence). The DNA for the CDR3 is TGTGCCAGCAGTTCGCGAACAGATACGCAGTATTTT. It translates to CASSSRTDTQYF.

This clone came up a few times. The rearrangement links TRBV27 to TRBJ2-2; D uncertain. V was clipped by 10 bases and J by 6 bases, with 12 bases between them. The CDR3 length is 12 residues. Per germline, CDR1 MNHEY and CDR2 SMNVEV (reference sequence). CDR3 sequence: CATQLSPGELFF. The CDR3 DNA follows: TGTGCCACCCAGTTGAGCCCCGGGGAGCTGTTTTTT.

This clone has a single count. V and J are TRBV5-1 and TRBJ2-7; tentatively, D is TRBD2 (6 bases). Trimming took off 4 bases at V and 0 bases at J, with 17 bases between the two ends. The CDR3 has 16 residues. From germline, CDR1 is SGHRS and CDR2 YFSETQ. The CDR3: CASSGPGAGSSYEQYF. CDR3 nucleotides: TGCGCCAGCAGCGGCCCGGGAGCAGGGTCCTCCTACGAGCAGTACTTC.

The chain couples TRBV9 to TRBJ1-4; TRBD1 matches at 9 bases. CDR1 and CDR2 (germline): SGDLS, YYNGEE. The CDR3 extends over 16 amino acids. The V segment lost 3 bases and the J segment 5 bases; nucleotides outside the gene matches: 8. The CDR3: CASSGGQGLHNEKLFF. The CDR3 DNA follows: TGTGCCAGCAGCGGGGGACAGGGATTACACAATGAAAAACTGTTTTTT. Based on the CDR3 plus reference TRBV9 and TRBJ1-4, the full variable domain is DSGVTQTPKHLITATGQRVTLRCSPRSGDLSVYWYQQSLDQGLQFLIQYYNGEERAKGNILERFSAQQFPDLHSELNLSSLELGDSALYFCASSGGQGLHNEKLFFGSGTQLSVL.

The V gene is TRBV11-2, the J gene TRBJ2-7, with 8 nucleotides matching TRBD2. This CDR3 region has 15 residues. Trimming took 7 bases from V and 3 from J; bases not matched to a gene: 11. The germline V gene encodes CDR1 SGHAT and CDR2 FQNNGV. This CDR3 is CASNTRGSGDYEQYF. The DNA of the CDR3 is TGTGCCAGCAACACCCGAGGTAGCGGGGACTACGAGCAGTACTTC.

The J gene is TRBJ1-1, the V gene TRBV5-1, with D perhaps matching TRBD1 (5 bases). Trimming shortened V by 4 bases and J by 0 bases, and 28 bases separated the two germline ends. Germline-derived CDR1 and CDR2 are SGHRS and YFSETQ. The CDR3 consists of 20 residues. CDR3 in DNA: TGCGCCAGCAGCGTCGTAAATCCAGGGCTTAGGGGTCCTATGAACACTGAAGCTTTCTTT. Translation gives CASSVVNPGLRGPMNTEAFF.

The chain is built from TRBV2 and TRBJ1-1, with D unresolved. This CDR3 spans 15 amino acids. CDR1 is SNHLY, CDR2 FYNNEI, per germline. The V gene lost 5 bases and the J gene lost 0 bases, with 13 bases spanning the gap. DNA for the CDR3: TGTGCCAGCAGTCTAGGAGACGGCATGAACACTGAAGCTTTCTTT. Translated, it gives CASSLGDGMNTEAFF.

This clone was counted a few times. CDR3 sequence reads: CASSESVGVPGNTIYF. CDR3 nucleotide sequence: TGTGCCAGCAGTGAATCCGTGGGGGTCCCTGGAAACACCATATATTTT. The V and J genes are TRBV2 and TRBJ1-3, with D tentatively TRBD1 (5 bases). Trimming shortened V by 2 bases and J by 2 bases, and 13 bases separated the two germline ends. The germline CDR1 and CDR2 sequences are SNHLY and FYNNEI. CDR3 length: 16 residues.

The V and J genes are TRBV7-2 and TRBJ1-1; D gene unclear. The CDR3 is 12 residues long. Trimming left V 1 base short and J 7 bases short, with 7 bases between. Germline values: CDR1 SGHTA, CDR2 FQGNSA. The CDR3 DNA sequence: TGTGCCAGCAGCTTAGTGGCAATTGAAGCTTTCTTT. It codes for CASSLVAIEAFF.

This chain uses TRBV2 with TRBJ2-5; D possibly corresponds to TRBD2 (6 bases). This CDR3 comprises 17 residues. V shed 0 bases and J shed 2 bases, with 16 bases lying between them. The V gene's germline CDR1 is SNHLY and CDR2 FYNNEI. The CDR3 coding sequence is TGTGCCAGCAGTGAAGCGTTCGGAGTAGCGGAACAAGAGACCCAGTACTTC. This sequence encodes CASSEAFGVAEQETQYF. The full variable domain, its missing parts supplied by reference TRBV2 and TRBJ2-5, is EPEVTQTPSHQVTQMGQEVILRCVPISNHLYFYWYRQILGQKVEFLVSFYNNEISEKSEIFDDQFSVERPDGSNFTLKIRSTKLEDSAMYFCASSEAFGVAEQETQYFGPGTRLLVL.

The rearrangement links TRBV5-1 to TRBJ2-1; TRBD2 agrees at 15 bases. Germline V lookup: CDR1 SGHRS, CDR2 YFSETQ. The CDR3 is 18 residues long. The V and J ends lost 3 bases and 4 bases, in that order; junction bases with no gene match: 8. This CDR3 is CASSSLGLAGGLYNEQFF. CDR3 coding DNA: TGCGCCAGCAGCTCGTTGGGACTAGCGGGGGGACTTTACAATGAGCAGTTCTTC.

This clone came up a few times. CDR3 protein: CASSEGGTPNYGYTF. CDR3 DNA: TGCGCCAGCAGTGAAGGGGGAACCCCTAACTATGGCTACACCTTC. The genes are TRBV10-2 and TRBJ1-2, with TRBD1 as a possible D gene (6 bases). V dropped 3 bases and J dropped 0 bases, with 11 bases sitting between them. The CDR3 contains 15 residues. CDR1 WSHSY and CDR2 SAAADI come from the germline V gene.

The rearrangement joins TRBV29-1 to TRBJ1-1; no clear D. This CDR3 is built from 13 residues. Germline loops: CDR1 SQVTM, CDR2 ANQGSEA. V was clipped by 2 bases and J by 1 base, with 8 bases between them. The CDR3 region is CSVEKGGNTEAFF. The CDR3 DNA reads as TGCAGCGTTGAAAAGGGAGGGAACACTGAAGCTTTCTTT. The full variable domain, its missing parts supplied by reference TRBV29-1 and TRBJ1-1, is SAVISQKPSRDICQRGTSLTIQCQVDSQVTMMFWYRQQPGQSLTLIATANQGSEATYESGFVIDKFPISRPNLTFSTLTVSNMSPEDSSIYLCSVEKGGNTEAFFGQGTRLTVV.

The chain uses TRBV4-3 and TRBJ1-1; D may be TRBD1 (5 bases). The germline V gene has CDR1 LGHNA and CDR2 YSLEER. V shed 0 bases and J shed 4 bases, with 9 bases lying between them. The CDR3 extends over 14 amino acids. The CDR3 is CASSQEGRGTEAFF. The CDR3 DNA follows: TGCGCCAGCAGCCAAGAAGGGAGGGGCACTGAAGCTTTCTTT.

The table lists this clone with a few counts. This chain connects TRBV10-3 to TRBJ2-7; D possibly matches TRBD1 or TRBD2 (5 bases each). Germline-derived CDR1 and CDR2 are ENHRY and SYGVKD. This CDR3 is built from 15 residues. Deletions cut 1 base from V and 2 bases from J, with 12 bases between. As DNA, the CDR3 is TGTGCCATCAGTGAGTTCTCGGGGCCACCCTACGAGCAGTACTTC. Translating it yields CAISEFSGPPYEQYF.